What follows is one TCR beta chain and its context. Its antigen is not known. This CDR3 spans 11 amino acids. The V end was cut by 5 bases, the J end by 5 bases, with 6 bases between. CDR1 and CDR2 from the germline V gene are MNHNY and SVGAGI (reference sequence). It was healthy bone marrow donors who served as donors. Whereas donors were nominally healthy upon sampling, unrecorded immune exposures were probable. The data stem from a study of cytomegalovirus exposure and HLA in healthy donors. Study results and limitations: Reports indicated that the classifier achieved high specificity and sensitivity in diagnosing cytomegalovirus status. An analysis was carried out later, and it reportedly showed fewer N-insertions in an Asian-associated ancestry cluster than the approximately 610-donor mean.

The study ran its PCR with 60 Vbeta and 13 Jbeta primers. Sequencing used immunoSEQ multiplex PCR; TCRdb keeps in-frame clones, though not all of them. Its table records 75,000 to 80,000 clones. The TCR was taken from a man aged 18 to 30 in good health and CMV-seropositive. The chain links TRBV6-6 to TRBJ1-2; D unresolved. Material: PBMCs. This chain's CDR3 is CASSPGYGYTF. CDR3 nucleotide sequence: TGTGCCAGCAGTCCGGGTTATGGCTACACCTTC.